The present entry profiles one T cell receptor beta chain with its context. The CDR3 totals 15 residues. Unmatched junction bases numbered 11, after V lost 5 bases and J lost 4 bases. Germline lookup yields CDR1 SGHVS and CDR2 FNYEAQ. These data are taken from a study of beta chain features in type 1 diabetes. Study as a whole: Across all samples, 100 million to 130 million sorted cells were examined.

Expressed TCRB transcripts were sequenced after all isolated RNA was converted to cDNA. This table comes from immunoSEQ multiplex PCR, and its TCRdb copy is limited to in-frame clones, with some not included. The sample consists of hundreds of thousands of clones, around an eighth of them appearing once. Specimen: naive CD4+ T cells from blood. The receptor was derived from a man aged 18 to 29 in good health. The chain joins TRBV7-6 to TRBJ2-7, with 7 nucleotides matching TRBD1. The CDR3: CASSLRQGWEYEQYF. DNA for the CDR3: TGTGCCAGCAGCCTCAGACAGGGTTGGGAATACGAGCAGTACTTC.